This T cell receptor (beta chain) originates from a study of PD-L1 blockade in urothelial cancer. For the study at large: Timepoints chosen for blood analysis were 3 weeks (second dose) and 6 weeks after treatment start. A median blood sample held about 140,000 T cells and about 89,000 unique TCRs.

The time point was: peripheral blood 6 weeks after treatment start. Patients' urothelial carcinoma was locally advanced or metastatic. TCRdb's copy holds only in-frame clones and misses some; the assay was immunoSEQ multiplex PCR. The sample holds roughly 24,000 clones, about 93% seen once. To note about this clone: The antigen is unknown.

General study results and limits: Durable-benefit cases showed more tumor-associated blood clone expansion at 3 weeks.

Germline V gives CDR1 SGHDN, CDR2 FVKESK. The V end was cut by 4 bases, the J end by 3 bases, with 21 bases between. The CDR3 has 17 residues. The sequenced sample was PBMCs, obtained around atezolizumab (anti-PD-L1) treatment. The chain couples TRBV14 to TRBJ1-2; TRBD1 is a possible D gene (5 bases). The TCR sequence derives from a woman in her sixties or seventies with urothelial cancer. CDR3 loop: CASSLSGRVIADYGYTF. CDR3 coding DNA: TGTGCCAGCAGCCTCTCAGGGAGGGTCATCGCAGACTATGGCTACACCTTC.